The next 6 T cell receptor beta chains were all read from a single sample in a study of T-cell reconstitution after alpha-beta-depleted transplantation in children. For TCRbeta, the library was prepared with unique molecular identifiers. TCRdb reprocessed the PCR reads via MiXCR and lists one record per CDR3 protein. The repertoire holds 200,000 to 250,000 distinct CDR3 sequences, with approximately 11% as singletons. Source: PBMCs, taken before TCRalphabeta/CD19-depleted stem cell transplant. Receptors were obtained from a child younger than two with acute myeloid leukemia, due to receive a stem cell transplant.

Many counts were recorded for this clonotype. This chain uses TRBV5-1 with TRBJ2-7, with D possibly matching TRBD1 (6 bases). The CDR3 runs to 12 residues. Trimming removed 7 bases at V and 6 bases at J, with 14 bases between. Germline V gene lookup returns CDR1 SGHRS and CDR2 YFSETQ. In DNA form, the CDR3 reads TGCGCCAGCTTAGGCAGGGGAGCCGAGCAGTACTTC. Translated: CASLGRGAEQYF.

This clonotype occurred many times. The V gene is TRBV6-1, the J gene TRBJ1-4; TRBD1 might be the D (6 bases). The CDR3 sequence is 15 residues long. CDR1 MNHNS and CDR2 SASEGT come from the germline V gene. Between the trimmed V and J ends, which lost 6 bases and 8 bases, there was a span of 19 bases. CDR3 DNA: TGTGCCAGCAGCCCCGCGGGAGGGGGGTACGAAAAACTGTTTTTT. It is translated as CASSPAGGGYEKLFF.

As concerns this clonotype: An end of the junction differs from the germline gene, which may be a read error. The chain recombines TRBV7-2 with TRBJ1-4, with D possibly being TRBD1 (5 bases). The CDR3 is 14 amino acids. Germline assignment: CDR1 SGHTA and CDR2 FQGNSA. CDR3 amino acids: CASSLELGEEKLLF. CDR3 nucleotide sequence: TGTGCCAGCAGCTTAGAGTTGGGGGAAGAAAAACTGCTTTTT.

This clonotype was counted many times. The chain carries TRBV6-2 or TRBV6-3 and TRBJ1-5; D gene ambiguous. CDR3 length: 15 amino acids. Germline CDR1 MNHEY, CDR2 SVGEGT. Trimming removed 6 bases at V and 2 bases at J, with 14 bases between. The CDR3 sequence: CASRNVSIRNQPQHF. The DNA for the CDR3 is TGTGCCAGCAGGAACGTCTCCATCCGCAATCAGCCCCAGCATTTT.

In its sample, this clonotype was seen many times. The CDR3 is CARSSGAKNIQYF. The CDR3 DNA is TGTGCCAGATCCTCTGGAGCCAAAAACATTCAGTACTTC. The chain links TRBV19 to TRBJ2-4; D gene uncertain. V was clipped by 9 bases and J by 0 bases, with 9 bases between them. The CDR3 is made up of 13 amino acids. Germline V lookup: CDR1 LNHDA, CDR2 SQIVND (reference sequence).

Many counts were recorded for this clonotype. The V and J genes are TRBV5-1 and TRBJ1-4; D perhaps matches TRBD1 (6 bases). V shed 2 bases and J shed 8 bases, with 13 bases lying between them. Germline V gives CDR1 SGHRS, CDR2 YFSETQ. The CDR3 is 14 residues long. CDR3 DNA sequence: TGCGCCAGCAGCTTTCTGGGGGCGGGCGAAAAACTGTTTTTT. It yields the protein CASSFLGAGEKLFF.